This T cell receptor (beta chain) appears in the sequencing data of a study of cytomegalovirus exposure and HLA in healthy donors. Germline-derived CDR1 and CDR2 are MNHEY and SVGAGI. The V end lost 6 bases, the J end lost 2 bases, and 10 bases lay between the germline ends. The CDR3 runs 13 residues. The protocol was immunoSEQ multiplex PCR, while the TCRdb copy is restricted to in-frame clones and leaves out a portion. The sample carries about 73,000 clones, 85% to 95% recorded once. This TCR derives from a man aged 18 to 30 in good health and CMV-seronegative. This sequence joins TRBV6-5 and TRBJ1-1; tentative D call: TRBD1 (5 bases). Material for sequencing was PBMCs. CDR3 coding DNA: TGTGCCAGCAGCATAAGGGGCAACACTGAAGCTTTCTTT. Protein sequence: CASSIRGNTEAFF.